These 17 T cell receptor beta chains were all obtained from the same sample, sequenced in a study of early T cells in non-severe SARS-CoV-2 infection. TCRdb fed the 5' RACE reads into MiXCR, producing one record per CDR3 protein. The sample holds under 75,000 distinct CDR3 sequences; roughly 12% are singletons and the top ten take more than 7.5%. The sequenced sample consisted of whole blood. These TCRs come from an adult who was a healthcare worker with PCR-confirmed SARS-CoV-2 infection or an uninfected control (not recorded which).

J is TRBJ2-3 and V is TRBV29-1; a weak D match, TRBD2 (6 bases). The length of the CDR3 is 13 residues. Trimming left V 3 bases short and J 3 bases short, with 10 bases between. Germline lookup yields CDR1 SQVTM and CDR2 ANQGSEA. This CDR3 reads CSVDGSSTDTQYF. The CDR3 region has the DNA TGCAGCGTTGACGGGAGTAGTACAGATACGCAGTATTTT.

This clonotype has just a few counts. The chain has TRBV29-1 and TRBJ2-2; D is undetermined. Trimming pared 6 bases from V and 0 bases from J, leaving 8 bases between. The CDR3 is 13 amino acids. The germline V gene encodes CDR1 SQVTM and CDR2 ANQGSEA. CDR3 nucleotides: TGCAGCGTCAACGTGGCGAACACCGGGGAGCTGTTTTTT. Its translation is CSVNVANTGELFF.

The genes are TRBV11-1 and TRBJ1-3; D gene ambiguous. Germline CDR1 SGHAT, CDR2 FQDESV (reference sequence). The CDR3 runs 14 residues. Trimming shortened V by 4 bases and J by 0 bases, and 7 bases separated the two germline ends. In DNA, the CDR3 is TGTGCCAGCAGCTCCGGGATCTCTGGAAACACCATATATTTT. It specifies CASSSGISGNTIYF. Variable domain in full (rest from reference TRBV11-1 and TRBJ1-3): EAEVAQSPRYKITEKSQAVAFWCDPISGHATLYWYRQILGQGPELLVQFQDESVVDDSQLPKDRFSAERLKGVDSTLKIQPAELGDSAMYLCASSSGISGNTIYFGEGSWLTVV.

This clonotype was seen many times. This rearrangement joins TRBV5-6 to TRBJ2-3; 11 bases align to TRBD1. From germline, CDR1 is SGHDT and CDR2 YYEEEE. The CDR3 covers 16 residues. Unmatched junction bases numbered 4, after V lost 4 bases and J lost 0 bases. CDR3 bases: TGTGCCAGCAGCATAGGACAGGGGGCTAGCACAGATACGCAGTATTTT. Its translation is CASSIGQGASTDTQYF.

Concerning this clonotype itself: The conserved closing phenylalanine or tryptophan is absent in this CDR3, likely reflecting a read error. The gene calls are TRBV4-3 and TRBJ2-1; no reliable D call. From germline, CDR1 is LGHNA and CDR2 YSLEER. The V and J ends lost 1 base and 5 bases respectively, with 3 bases between them. The CDR3 is 12 residues long. As DNA, the CDR3 is TGCGCCAGCAGCCAAGTGGACAATGAGCAGTTCCTC. It encodes CASSQVDNEQFL.

This clonotype has more than one count but fewer than ten. The chain recombines TRBV12-3 or TRBV12-4 with TRBJ1-1; unclear D gene. V was pared by 0 bases and J by 0 bases, with 5 bases between. This CDR3 is built from 14 residues. The CDR3 spells CASSLARVNTEAFF. The DNA for the CDR3 is TGTGCCAGCAGTTTAGCGCGAGTGAACACTGAAGCTTTCTTT.

This chain links TRBV2 with TRBJ2-1; D is undetermined. The V and J ends lost 3 bases and 4 bases respectively, with 4 bases between them. Germline values: CDR1 SNHLY, CDR2 FYNNEI. The CDR3 totals 12 residues. CDR3 loop: CASSDWYNEQFF. The CDR3 DNA reads TGTGCCAGCAGTGATTGGTACAATGAGCAGTTCTTC.

In its sample, this clonotype was seen many times. This chain connects TRBV2 to TRBJ1-3, with D unclear. CDR1 and CDR2 from the germline V gene are SNHLY and FYNNEI. The CDR3 spans 17 residues. Between the trimmed V and J ends, which lost 1 base and 0 bases, there was a span of 13 bases. The CDR3 nucleotides are TGTGCCAGCAGTGAAGTGGGCATCATTATCTCTGGAAACACCATATATTTT. Translating gives CASSEVGIIISGNTIYF.

This clonotype has just a few counts. This sequence joins TRBV6-2 or TRBV6-3 and TRBJ2-1; possibly TRBD1 for D (5 bases). The germline V and J ends were trimmed by 0 bases and 0 bases, with 15 bases remaining between them. Germline V lookup: CDR1 MNHEY, CDR2 SVGEGT. CDR3 size: 18 residues. The DNA of the CDR3 is TGTGCCAGCAGTTACTCAGGGGTTAGAGTTCGCTCCTACAATGAGCAGTTCTTC. It translates to CASSYSGVRVRSYNEQFF.

This clonotype was detected only a few times. V is TRBV20-1 and J is TRBJ2-1; TRBD1 matches at 7 bases. Trimming removed 0 bases from V and 8 bases from J; junction bases left unmatched: 10. The CDR3 covers 15 residues. CDR1 and CDR2 (germline): DFQATT, SNEGSKA (reference sequence). The CDR3 DNA follows: TGCAGTGCTAGAGAAAGGCAGGGGGTCAATTATGAGCAGTTCTTC. It codes for CSARERQGVNYEQFF.

This clonotype was found many times. The V call is TRBV7-9, the J call TRBJ2-3; unclear D gene. CDR1 and CDR2 from the germline V gene are SEHNR and FQNEAQ (reference sequence). Trimming pared 7 bases from V and 6 bases from J, leaving 20 bases between. The CDR3 spans 15 residues. The CDR3 DNA sequence: TGTGCCAGCACACTATCCGGTAACCCCGGGGATACGCAGTATTTT. Protein sequence: CASTLSGNPGDTQYF.

This clonotype was seen many times. This CDR3 reads CASTAGTPIAPQHF. The CDR3 DNA is TGTGCCAGTACCGCCGGGACGCCTATTGCTCCCCAGCATTTT. The chain links TRBV19 to TRBJ1-5, with a possible D match to TRBD1 (5 bases). The V end was cut by 7 bases, the J end by 10 bases, with 20 bases between. This CDR3 region has 14 residues. In germline, CDR1 is LNHDA, CDR2 SQIVND (reference sequence). Together with reference TRBV19 and TRBJ1-5, the CDR3 gives the full variable domain: DGGITQSPKYLFRKEGQNVTLSCEQNLNHDAMYWYRQDPGQGLRLIYYSQIVNDFQKGDIAEGYSVSREKKESFPLTVTSAQKNPTAFYLCASTAGTPIAPQHFGDGTRLSIL.

This clonotype was seen at least ten times. This chain uses TRBV11-2 with TRBJ2-5, with D possibly being TRBD2 (6 bases). CDR1 is SGHAT, CDR2 FQNNGV, per germline. This CDR3 is built from 14 residues. The ends were cut back, 6 bases at V and 2 bases at J, with 13 bases in the middle. The chain's CDR3 is CASRGGGFQETQYF. The CDR3 nucleotides read TGTGCCAGCAGGGGAGGCGGATTTCAAGAGACCCAGTACTTC.

This clonotype was seen only a few times. The J gene is TRBJ2-3, the V gene TRBV5-6; D is perhaps TRBD2 (6 bases). The germline V gene has CDR1 SGHDT and CDR2 YYEEEE. Deletions cut 0 bases from V and 8 bases from J, with 16 bases between. The CDR3 is 15 amino acids. In DNA, the CDR3 is TGTGCCAGCAGCTTGGTGGCGGGGAGGCTGCGTACGCAGTATTTT. Its translation is CASSLVAGRLRTQYF.

This clonotype showed up many times. This chain links TRBV29-1 with TRBJ1-2; TRBD1 matches at 7 bases. This CDR3 has 11 residues. Germline V gene sequence: CDR1 SQVTM, CDR2 ANQGSEA. The ends lost 6 bases at V and 10 bases at J; junction bases unmatched: 8. CDR3 sequence (DNA): TGCAGCGTCATCACAACAGGGGTCTACACCTTC. Translated, it gives CSVITTGVYTF.

This clonotype was detected a few times. CDR3: CASSQDGGLAGRHQYF. The CDR3 nucleotides read TGTGCCAGCAGCCAAGATGGTGGACTAGCGGGTAGACACCAGTACTTC. The J gene is TRBJ2-5, the V gene TRBV3-1; the match to TRBD2 covers 11 bases. The V gene end was trimmed by 0 bases and the J gene end by 10 bases; junction bases not matched to a gene: 10. CDR1 is LGHDT and CDR2 is YNNKEL in the germline V gene (reference sequence). CDR3 length: 16 amino acids.

This clonotype is medium-sized within its sample. The gene calls are TRBV29-1 and TRBJ2-5; tentatively, D is TRBD2 (5 bases). The V gene lost 6 bases and the J gene lost 5 bases, with 13 bases spanning the gap. The CDR3 has 12 amino acids. Germline lookup yields CDR1 SQVTM and CDR2 ANQGSEA. CDR3 nucleotide sequence: TGCAGCGTAAGACCCACGGGGGAGACCCAGTACTTC. This sequence encodes CSVRPTGETQYF.